The rows below give T cell receptor beta chains drawn from one sample of a study of radiation and T cells in renal cell carcinoma. TCRdb's copy holds only in-frame clones and misses some; the assay was immunoSEQ multiplex PCR. The sample has approximately 140,000 clones, approximately 82% seen once. The sample was blood, taken from a patient whose treatment included radiotherapy and nephrectomy. Every receptor here comes from a woman aged 45-59 years with renal cell carcinoma. The CDR3 runs from the conserved cysteine through the conserved F or W. The order of the fields is V gene, J gene, CDR3 protein.

v_gene: TRBV7-2
j_gene: TRBJ2-4
CDR3aa: CASSLRSGGLAKNIQYF

v_gene: TRBV4-3
j_gene: TRBJ2-1
CDR3aa: CASSRRLAGSYNEQFF

v_gene: TRBV19
j_gene: TRBJ2-7
CDR3aa: CASSTTRDRGHEQYF

v_gene: TRBV5-4
j_gene: TRBJ2-7
CDR3aa: CASSPYNNMHEQYF

v_gene: TRBV5-6
j_gene: TRBJ2-7
CDR3aa: CASSWGGSGKRVYEQYF

v_gene: TRBV4-3
j_gene: TRBJ2-7
CDR3aa: CASSQDSRGYEQYF

v_gene: TRBV9
j_gene: TRBJ1-1
CDR3aa: CASSTGGEAFF

v_gene: TRBV9
j_gene: TRBJ1-4
CDR3aa: CASSVGSQNEKLFF

v_gene: TRBV4-3
j_gene: TRBJ1-4
CDR3aa: CASSQDQGVTNEKLFF

v_gene: TRBV9
j_gene: TRBJ1-5
CDR3aa: CASSREGHQPQHF

v_gene: TRBV4-1
j_gene: TRBJ1-1
CDR3aa: CASSQEDIPTEAFF

v_gene: TRBV7-9
j_gene: TRBJ2-5
CDR3aa: CASSLTSGGSSETQYF

v_gene: TRBV5-1
j_gene: TRBJ2-3
CDR3aa: CASSLSDDTQYF

v_gene: TRBV2
j_gene: TRBJ2-5
CDR3aa: CASSRDRAEETQYF

v_gene: TRBV19
j_gene: TRBJ1-2
CDR3aa: CASSIGKGQGSIPGYTF

v_gene: TRBV19
j_gene: TRBJ1-4
CDR3aa: CASSRTGLNEKLFF

v_gene: TRBV5-1
j_gene: TRBJ1-4
CDR3aa: CASSLTGGNFEKLFF

v_gene: TRBV5-1
j_gene: TRBJ1-1
CDR3aa: CASSQALVNTEAFF

v_gene: TRBV6-1
j_gene: TRBJ1-1
CDR3aa: CASNLGVEAFF

v_gene: TRBV6-1
j_gene: TRBJ1-3
CDR3aa: CASSETFSGNTIYF

v_gene: TRBV5-1
j_gene: TRBJ2-3
CDR3aa: CASSLGGLETDTQYF

v_gene: TRBV29-1
j_gene: TRBJ2-7
CDR3aa: CSVETGTGFEQYF

v_gene: TRBV28
j_gene: TRBJ1-5
CDR3aa: CASSSPGTGTQPQHF

v_gene: TRBV6-5
j_gene: TRBJ2-7
CDR3aa: CASRDGTGPYEQYF

v_gene: TRBV30
j_gene: TRBJ1-1
CDR3aa: CAWSVGTEAFF

v_gene: TRBV5-1
j_gene: TRBJ2-5
CDR3aa: CASSSQLAEETQYF

v_gene: TRBV7-8
j_gene: TRBJ1-2
CDR3aa: CASSSPPGTLRTTF

v_gene: TRBV6-5
j_gene: TRBJ2-3
CDR3aa: CASKTGDTQYF

v_gene: TRBV7-8
j_gene: TRBJ1-1
CDR3aa: CASSPAGNTEAFF

v_gene: TRBV7-9
j_gene: TRBJ1-3
CDR3aa: CASSAGTGYTIYF

v_gene: TRBV28
j_gene: TRBJ2-3
CDR3aa: CASSLPEGGTDTQYF

v_gene: TRBV15
j_gene: TRBJ1-1
CDR3aa: CATSRKGGETEAFF

v_gene: TRBV5-1
j_gene: TRBJ2-2
CDR3aa: CASSLGGSSGSTGELFF

v_gene: TRBV10-1
j_gene: TRBJ1-6
CDR3aa: CASSFGHFSYNSPLHF

v_gene: TRBV10-2
j_gene: TRBJ2-5
CDR3aa: CASRDGQAGTQYF

v_gene: TRBV10-3
j_gene: TRBJ2-7
CDR3aa: CAISESTGGSYEQYF

v_gene: TRBV6-6
j_gene: TRBJ2-3
CDR3aa: CASSWGGTDTQYF

v_gene: TRBV10-1
j_gene: TRBJ2-2
CDR3aa: CASSELGLNTGELFF

v_gene: TRBV6-1
j_gene: TRBJ1-2
CDR3aa: CASSGPRDLANYGYTF

v_gene: TRBV5-6
j_gene: TRBJ1-6
CDR3aa: CASSRENAPHSPLHF

v_gene: TRBV4-3
j_gene: TRBJ1-1
CDR3aa: CASSQEGLIGSEAFF

v_gene: TRBV5-8
j_gene: TRBJ2-2
CDR3aa: CASRVAFTGELFF

v_gene: TRBV27
j_gene: TRBJ2-7
CDR3aa: CASMGGASYEQYF

v_gene: TRBV27
j_gene: TRBJ2-2
CDR3aa: CASSFLVDTGELFF

v_gene: TRBV28
j_gene: TRBJ2-7
CDR3aa: CASSLIEHEQYF

v_gene: TRBV5-1
j_gene: TRBJ2-3
CDR3aa: CASSGRASPSTDTQYF

v_gene: TRBV9
j_gene: TRBJ2-1
CDR3aa: CASGLAGYNEQFF